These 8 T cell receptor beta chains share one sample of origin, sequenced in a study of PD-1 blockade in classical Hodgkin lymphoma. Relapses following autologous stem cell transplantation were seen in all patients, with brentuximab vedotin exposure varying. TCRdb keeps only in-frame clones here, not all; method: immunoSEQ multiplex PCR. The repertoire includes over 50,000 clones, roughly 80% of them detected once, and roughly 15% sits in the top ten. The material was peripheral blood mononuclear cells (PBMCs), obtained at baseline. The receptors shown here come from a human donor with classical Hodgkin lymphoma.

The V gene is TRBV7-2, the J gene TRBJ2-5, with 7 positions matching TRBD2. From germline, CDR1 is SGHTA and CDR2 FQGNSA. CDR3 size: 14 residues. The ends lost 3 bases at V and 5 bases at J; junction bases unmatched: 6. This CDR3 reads CASSLGGRGETQYF. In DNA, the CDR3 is TGTGCCAGCAGCTTGGGGGGGAGAGGGGAGACCCAGTACTTC. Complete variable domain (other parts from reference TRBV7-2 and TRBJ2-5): GAGVSQSPSNKVTEKGKDVELRCDPISGHTALYWYRQSLGQGLEFLIYFQGNSAPDKSGLPSDRFSAERTGGSVSTLTIQRTQQEDSAVYLCASSLGGRGETQYFGPGTRLLVL.

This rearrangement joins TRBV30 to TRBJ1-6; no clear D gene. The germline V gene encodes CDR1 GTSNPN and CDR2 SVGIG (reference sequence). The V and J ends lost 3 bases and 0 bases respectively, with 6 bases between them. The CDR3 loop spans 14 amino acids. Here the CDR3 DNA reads TGTGCCTGGAGCAGTAGCTCCTATAATTCACCCCTCCACTTT. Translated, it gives CAWSSSSYNSPLHF.

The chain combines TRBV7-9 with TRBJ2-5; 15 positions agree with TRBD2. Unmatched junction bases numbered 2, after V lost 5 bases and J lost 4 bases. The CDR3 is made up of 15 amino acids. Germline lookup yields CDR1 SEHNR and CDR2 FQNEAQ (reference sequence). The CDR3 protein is CASSRGLAGGETQYF. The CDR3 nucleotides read TGTGCCAGCAGCCGGGGACTAGCGGGAGGAGAGACCCAGTACTTC.

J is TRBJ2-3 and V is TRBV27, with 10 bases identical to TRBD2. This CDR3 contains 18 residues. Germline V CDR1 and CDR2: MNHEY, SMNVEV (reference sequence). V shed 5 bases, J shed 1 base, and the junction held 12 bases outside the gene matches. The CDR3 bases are TGTGCCAGCAGTGATTTCGGACTAGCGGCCTTGGGCACAGATACGCAGTATTTT. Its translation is CASSDFGLAALGTDTQYF.

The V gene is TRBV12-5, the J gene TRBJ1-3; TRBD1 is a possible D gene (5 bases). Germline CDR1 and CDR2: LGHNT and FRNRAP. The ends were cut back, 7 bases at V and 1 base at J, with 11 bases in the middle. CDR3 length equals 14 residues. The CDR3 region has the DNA TGTGCTAGTGCCTTGGGACTTTCTGGAAACACCATATATTTT. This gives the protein CASALGLSGNTIYF.

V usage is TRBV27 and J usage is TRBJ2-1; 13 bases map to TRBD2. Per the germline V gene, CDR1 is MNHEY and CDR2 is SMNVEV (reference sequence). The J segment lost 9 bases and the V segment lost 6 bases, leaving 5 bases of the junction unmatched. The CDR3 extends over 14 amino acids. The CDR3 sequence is CASSGLAGEVEQFF. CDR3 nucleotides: TGTGCCAGCAGCGGACTAGCGGGAGAGGTTGAGCAGTTCTTC.

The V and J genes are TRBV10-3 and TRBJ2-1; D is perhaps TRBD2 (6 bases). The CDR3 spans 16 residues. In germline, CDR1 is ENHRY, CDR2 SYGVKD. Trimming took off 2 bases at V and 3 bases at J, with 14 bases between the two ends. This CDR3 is CAISETGDPYYNEQFF. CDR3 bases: TGTGCCATCAGTGAGACGGGAGACCCGTACTACAATGAGCAGTTCTTC.

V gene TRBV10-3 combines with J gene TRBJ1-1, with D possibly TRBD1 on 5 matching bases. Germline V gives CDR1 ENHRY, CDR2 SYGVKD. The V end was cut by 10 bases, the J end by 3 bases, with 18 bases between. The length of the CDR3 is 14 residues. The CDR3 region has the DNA TGTGCCACCCAGGGCGGGTCCGGGGACACTGAAGCTTTCTTT. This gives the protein CATQGGSGDTEAFF.